The rows below give T cell receptor beta chains drawn from one sample of a study of cytomegalovirus exposure and HLA in healthy donors. TCRdb keeps only in-frame clones here, not all; method: immunoSEQ multiplex PCR. The repertoire has about 130,000 clones, more than 70% of them found once; the top ten carry 3% to 4.5%. Sequencing was done on a sample of PBMCs. The receptors shown here come from a young man in good health and CMV-seronegative. CDR3s include the opening cysteine and the closing phenylalanine or tryptophan. Fields, in order: D gene, J gene, V gene, CDR3 protein. A D gene is named only where the DNA matches it firmly.

d_call: TRBD2; j_call: TRBJ2-1; v_call: TRBV18; cdr3_aa: CASSRLAGDYNEQFF
d_call: TRBD2; j_call: TRBJ2-5; v_call: TRBV14; cdr3_aa: CASSHPMGRSGGLETQYF
d_call: NA; j_call: TRBJ1-1; v_call: TRBV9; cdr3_aa: CASSVEGRLNTEAFF
d_call: NA; j_call: TRBJ2-2; v_call: TRBV5-1; cdr3_aa: CASSFGTTPGELFF
d_call: NA; j_call: TRBJ2-1; v_call: TRBV7-9; cdr3_aa: CSSSPQAGGPGEQFF
d_call: NA; j_call: TRBJ1-4; v_call: TRBV27; cdr3_aa: CASSFVGVGEKLFF
d_call: NA; j_call: TRBJ2-1; v_call: TRBV6-5; cdr3_aa: CASTSVAGSYNEQFF
d_call: TRBD2; j_call: TRBJ2-1; v_call: TRBV5-1; cdr3_aa: CASSSRLAGGLNEQFF
d_call: TRBD1; j_call: TRBJ1-1; v_call: TRBV19; cdr3_aa: CASSIDPTGVETEAFF
d_call: TRBD1; j_call: NA; v_call: TRBV4-2; cdr3_aa: CASSSTGTENYEQYF